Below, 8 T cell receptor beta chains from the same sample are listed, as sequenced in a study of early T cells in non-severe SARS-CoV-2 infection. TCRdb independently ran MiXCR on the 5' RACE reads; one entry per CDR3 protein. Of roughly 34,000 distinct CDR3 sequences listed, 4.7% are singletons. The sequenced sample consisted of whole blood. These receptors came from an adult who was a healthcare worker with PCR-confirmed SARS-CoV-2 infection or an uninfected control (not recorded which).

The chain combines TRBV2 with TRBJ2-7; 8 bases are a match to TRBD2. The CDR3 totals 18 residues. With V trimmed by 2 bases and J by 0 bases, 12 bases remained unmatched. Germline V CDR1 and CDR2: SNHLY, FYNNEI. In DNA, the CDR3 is TGTGCCAGCAGTGAAAACTCTAGAGTCGGGACTAGCTCCTACGAGCAGTACTTC. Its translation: CASSENSRVGTSSYEQYF.

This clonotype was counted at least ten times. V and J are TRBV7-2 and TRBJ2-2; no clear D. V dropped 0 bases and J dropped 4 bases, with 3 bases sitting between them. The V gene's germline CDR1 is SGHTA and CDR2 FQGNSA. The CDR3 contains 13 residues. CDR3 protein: CASSLAGTGELFF. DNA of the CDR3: TGTGCCAGCAGCTTAGCAGGCACCGGGGAGCTGTTTTTT.

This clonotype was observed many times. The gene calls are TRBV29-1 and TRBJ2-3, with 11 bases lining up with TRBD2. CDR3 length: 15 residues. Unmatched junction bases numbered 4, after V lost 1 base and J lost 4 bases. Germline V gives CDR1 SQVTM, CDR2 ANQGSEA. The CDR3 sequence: CSVEALAGGADTQYF. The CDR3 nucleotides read TGCAGCGTTGAAGCCCTAGCGGGGGGAGCAGATACGCAGTATTTT.

The CDR3 is CSAGRGAEAFF. The CDR3 bases are TGCAGCGCGGGGAGGGGGGCTGAAGCTTTCTTT. The chain recombines TRBV29-1 with TRBJ1-1; tentatively, D is TRBD1 (6 bases). The germline CDR1 and CDR2 sequences are SQVTM and ANQGSEA. This CDR3 comprises 11 residues. The V end lost 7 bases, the J end lost 6 bases, and 12 bases lay between the germline ends.

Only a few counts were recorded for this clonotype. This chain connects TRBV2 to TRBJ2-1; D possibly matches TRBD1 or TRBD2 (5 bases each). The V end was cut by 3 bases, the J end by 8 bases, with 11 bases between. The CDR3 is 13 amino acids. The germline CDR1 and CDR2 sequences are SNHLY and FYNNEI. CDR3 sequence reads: CASSDGVGDEQFF. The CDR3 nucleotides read TGTGCCAGCAGTGATGGGGTGGGGGATGAGCAGTTCTTC.

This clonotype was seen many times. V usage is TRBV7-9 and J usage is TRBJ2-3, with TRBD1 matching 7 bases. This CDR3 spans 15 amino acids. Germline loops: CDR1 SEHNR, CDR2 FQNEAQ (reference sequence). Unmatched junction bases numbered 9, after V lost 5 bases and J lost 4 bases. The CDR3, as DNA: TGTGCCAGCAGCGCCCGGGACAGCCTAGCAGATACGCAGTATTTT. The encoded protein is CASSARDSLADTQYF.

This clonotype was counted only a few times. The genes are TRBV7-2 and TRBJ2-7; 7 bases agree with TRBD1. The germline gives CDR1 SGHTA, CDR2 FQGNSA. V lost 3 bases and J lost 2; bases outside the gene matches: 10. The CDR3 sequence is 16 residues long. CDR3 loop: CASSFRSGTVTYEQYF. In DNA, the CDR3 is TGTGCCAGCAGCTTCCGTTCCGGGACAGTGACCTACGAGCAGTACTTC.

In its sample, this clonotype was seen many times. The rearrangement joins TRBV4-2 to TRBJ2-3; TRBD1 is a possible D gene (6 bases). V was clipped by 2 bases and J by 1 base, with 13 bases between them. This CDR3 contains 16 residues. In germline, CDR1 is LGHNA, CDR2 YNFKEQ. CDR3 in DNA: TGTGCCAGCAGCCAAAGGCCGGGACAACGCACAGATACGCAGTATTTT. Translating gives CASSQRPGQRTDTQYF.